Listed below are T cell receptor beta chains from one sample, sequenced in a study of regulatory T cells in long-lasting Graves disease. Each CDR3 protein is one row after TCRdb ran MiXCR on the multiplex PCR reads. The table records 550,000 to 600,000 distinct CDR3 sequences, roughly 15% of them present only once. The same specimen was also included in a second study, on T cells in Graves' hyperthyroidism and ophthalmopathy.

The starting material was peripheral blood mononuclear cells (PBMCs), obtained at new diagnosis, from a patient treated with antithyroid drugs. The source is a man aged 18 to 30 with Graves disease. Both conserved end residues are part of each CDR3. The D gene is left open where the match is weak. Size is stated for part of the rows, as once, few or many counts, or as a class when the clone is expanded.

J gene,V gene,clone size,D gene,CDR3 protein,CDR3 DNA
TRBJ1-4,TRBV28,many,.,CASSFPTSENLFF,TGTGCCAGCAGTTTCCCTACGAGTGAAAACCTGTTTTTT
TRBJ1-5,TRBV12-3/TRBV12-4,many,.,CASSSQGFQPQHF,TGTGCCAGCAGTTCACAGGGTTTTCAGCCCCAGCATTTT
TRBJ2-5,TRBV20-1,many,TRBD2,CSAPWTSGRWGETQYF,TGCAGTGCTCCCTGGACTAGCGGGAGATGGGGAGAGACCCAGTACTTC
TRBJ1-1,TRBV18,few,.,CASSPTGTPSNTEAFF,TGTGCCAGCTCACCAACCGGGACACCGAGCAACACTGAAGCTTTCTTT
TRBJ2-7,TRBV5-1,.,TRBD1,CASSNRQGTSSYYEQYF,TGCGCCAGCAGCAACCGACAGGGGACCTCCTCCTACTACGAGCAGTACTTC
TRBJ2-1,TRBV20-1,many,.,CSARSPNEQFF,TGCAGTGCTAGGTCTCCCAATGAGCAGTTCTTC
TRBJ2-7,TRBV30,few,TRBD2,CAWSATGTSYEQYF,TGTGCCTGGAGCGCGACCGGGACTAGCTACGAGCAGTACTTC
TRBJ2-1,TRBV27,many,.,CASSPGLINEQFF,TGTGCCAGCAGTCCGGGACTTATAAATGAGCAGTTCTTC
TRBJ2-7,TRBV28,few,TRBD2,CASRKLAESYEQYF,TGTGCCAGCCGTAAACTAGCGGAGTCCTACGAGCAGTACTTC
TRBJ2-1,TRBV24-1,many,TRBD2,CATSEGTSGGGSYNEQFF,TGTGCCACCAGTGAGGGGACTAGCGGTGGAGGCTCCTACAATGAGCAGTTCTTC
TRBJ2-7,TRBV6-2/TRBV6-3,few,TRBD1,CASSYDRGTFYEQYF,TGTGCCAGCAGTTACGACAGGGGGACCTTCTACGAGCAGTACTTC
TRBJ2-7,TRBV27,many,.,CASSSVGLGEQYF,TGTGCCAGCAGTTCCGTGGGGTTGGGGGAGCAGTACTTC
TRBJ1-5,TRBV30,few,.,CAWSVFGFGSFNQPQHF,TGTGCCTGGAGTGTATTCGGCTTCGGGTCGTTCAATCAGCCCCAGCATTTT
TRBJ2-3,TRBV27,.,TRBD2,CASRRLAGGYTDTQYF,TGTGCCAGCAGGAGGCTAGCGGGAGGGTACACAGATACGCAGTATTTT
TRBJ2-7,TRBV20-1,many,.,CSVRGLANEQYF,TGCAGCGTCCGGGGGCTAGCCAACGAGCAGTACTTC
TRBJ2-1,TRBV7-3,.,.,CASSSFGEGVYNEQFF,TGTGCCAGCAGCTCCTTCGGGGAGGGGGTCTACAATGAGCAGTTCTTC
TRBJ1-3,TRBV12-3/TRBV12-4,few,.,CASEGVTIYF,TGTGCCAGCGAGGGAGTCACCATATATTTT
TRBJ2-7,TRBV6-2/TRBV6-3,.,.,CASSYPLRGEIPYEQYF,TGTGCCAGCAGTTACCCCTTGAGGGGTGAGATCCCCTACGAGCAGTACTTT
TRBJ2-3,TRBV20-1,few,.,CSATGSWVDTQYF,TGCAGTGCTACAGGGTCGTGGGTAGATACGCAGTATTTT
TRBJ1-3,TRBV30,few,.,CAWSVPRAGPSGNTIYF,TGTGCCTGGAGTGTTCCTAGGGCAGGGCCCTCTGGAAACACCATATATTTT
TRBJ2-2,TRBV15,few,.,CATSRDSGTGELFF,TGTGCCACCAGCAGAGACTCAGGGACCGGGGAGCTGTTTTTT
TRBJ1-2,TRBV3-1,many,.,CASSQDNRGLNYGYTF,TGTGCCAGCAGCCAAGATAACCGGGGACTTAACTATGGCTACACCTTC
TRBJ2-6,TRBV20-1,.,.,CSAIEVSGANVLTF,TGCAGTGCCATTGAAGTCTCTGGGGCCAACGTCCTGACTTTC
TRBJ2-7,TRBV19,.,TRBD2,CASSDRGGTETYEQYF,TGTGCCAGTAGCGACCGCGGGGGGACGGAGACCTACGAGCAGTACTTC